These 8 T cell receptor beta chains share one sample of origin, sequenced in a study of early T cells in non-severe SARS-CoV-2 infection. TCRdb ran MiXCR on the 5' RACE reads and lists one entry per CDR3 protein. In the table there are 35,000 to 50,000 distinct CDR3 sequences, approximately 6% of which are singletons. Material: whole blood, obtained at baseline. These receptors all stem from an adult who was a healthcare worker with PCR-confirmed SARS-CoV-2 infection or an uninfected control (not recorded which).

The gene calls are TRBV20-1 and TRBJ2-6; 7 bases align to TRBD1. Per germline, CDR1 DFQATT and CDR2 SNEGSKA (reference sequence). The trim removed 6 bases at V and 0 bases at J, leaving 8 bases unmatched. This CDR3 spans 16 amino acids. As DNA, the CDR3 is TGCAGTGCCCCCTCGGACAGGAGCTCTGGGGCCAACGTCCTGACTTTC. It specifies CSAPSDRSSGANVLTF.

This clonotype was recorded at least ten times. V and J are TRBV7-2 and TRBJ1-1; D unclear. V was pared by 2 bases and J by 2 bases, with 9 bases between. From germline, CDR1 is SGHTA and CDR2 FQGNSA. This CDR3 has 14 amino acids. The chain's CDR3 is CASSLNGPNTEAFF. The DNA of the CDR3 is TGTGCCAGCAGCTTAAACGGACCAAACACTGAAGCTTTCTTT.

About this clonotype: A much larger clone is a single base away; this may be a read error. The chain has TRBV15 and TRBJ2-7; 11 bases are shared with TRBD2. CDR1 is LNHNV and CDR2 is YYDKDF in the germline V gene (reference sequence). The CDR3 spans 16 residues. This CDR3 is CVTSRGTSGSYYEQYF. In nucleotides, the CDR3 is TGTGTCACCAGCAGGGGAACTAGCGGGAGTTACTACGAGCAGTACTTC.

In its sample, this clonotype was seen many times. Here the CDR3 reads CASSRNPGRITDTQYF. Written as DNA, the CDR3 is TGTGCCAGCAGTCGGAACCCGGGACGGATCACAGATACGCAGTATTTT. V usage is TRBV27 and J usage is TRBJ2-3, with D perhaps TRBD1 or TRBD2 (5 bases each). There are 16 residues in the CDR3. The V end was cut by 5 bases, the J end by 2 bases, with 17 bases between. The germline gives CDR1 MNHEY, CDR2 SMNVEV (reference sequence).

This clonotype was found many times. The rearrangement links TRBV18 to TRBJ1-1; TRBD1 might be the D (6 bases). The CDR3 covers 17 residues. V lost 4 bases and J lost 5, with 23 bases in between. CDR1 KGHSH and CDR2 LQKENI come from the germline V gene. The CDR3 DNA follows: TGTGCCAGCTCACTACTCCCTCCAGGGGAAGGGAGGACTGAAGCTTTCTTT. This gives the protein CASSLLPPGEGRTEAFF.

This clonotype came up many times. The V gene is TRBV6-1, the J gene TRBJ1-1; TRBD1 matches at 8 bases. This CDR3 contains 12 residues. V lost 7 bases, J lost 12 bases, and 10 bases stayed unmatched. Germline V gene lookup returns CDR1 MNHNS and CDR2 SASEGT. For the CDR3, the DNA is TGTGCCAGCAACCCCGGGACAGGAGACACTTTCTTT. Translation: CASNPGTGDTFF.

This chain connects TRBV2 to TRBJ1-6; D remains ambiguous. V was shortened by 6 bases and J by 0 bases, with 9 bases between the two germline ends. CDR3 length equals 15 residues. CDR1 SNHLY and CDR2 FYNNEI come from the germline V gene. CDR3 bases: TGTGCCAGCAGGACCGAAAACTCCTATAATTCACCCCTCCACTTT. Translated, it gives CASRTENSYNSPLHF.

This clonotype was found many times. This chain connects TRBV6-5 to TRBJ2-3, with D possibly being TRBD1 (5 bases). This CDR3 is 15 amino acids long. CDR1 and CDR2 (germline): MNHEY, SVGAGI. The ends were cut back, 2 bases at V and 0 bases at J, with 9 bases in the middle. The CDR3 bases are TGTGCCAGCAGTTACCAGGGTAGAAGCACAGATACGCAGTATTTT. It translates to CASSYQGRSTDTQYF.